This TCR beta chain was obtained from a study of blood T cell repertoires in COVID-19. Study-wide context: Sites across the United States, Italy and Spain contributed samples from acute and convalescent COVID-19. T cells, B-cell-depleted T cells, or PBMCs supplied cDNA or gDNA.

In the original analysis: Estimation of nucleated cell counts relied on the amplification of reference gene primers. Produced via immunoSEQ multiplex PCR; TCRdb's table is partial and in-frame only. For V, J and clone size, that table is used; D and trimming come from the DNA. The sample shows 100,000 to 150,000 clones, around 87% of them seen only once. V was clipped by 6 bases and J by 2 bases; unmatched bases: 7. Germline V gene lookup returns CDR1 MNHNY and CDR2 SVGAGI (reference sequence). CDR3 size: 15 residues. The sample comprised peripheral blood. This chain links TRBV6-6 with TRBJ2-7, with 10 bases aligning to TRBD2. The TCR comes from a man between 50 and 59 years old with acute or convalescent COVID-19. Here the CDR3 reads CASRLPSGSPYEQYF. The CDR3 coding sequence is TGTGCCAGCAGGCTACCTAGCGGGAGTCCCTACGAGCAGTACTTC.